What follows are 14 T cell receptor beta chains derived from one specimen sequenced in a study of T cells after yellow fever vaccination. TCRdb fed the 5' RACE reads into MiXCR, producing one record per CDR3 protein. The sample yields 150,000 to 200,000 distinct CDR3 sequences, about a tenth seen once. The specimen was CD8+ T cells sorted from PBMCs, collected 45 days after the yellow fever booster vaccination. The receptors shown here come from a man aged 18 to 30 who received the YFV17D yellow fever vaccine.

V gene TRBV6-5 combines with J gene TRBJ2-3, with D possibly being TRBD2 (6 bases). Trimming took off 2 bases at V and 6 bases at J, with 12 bases between the two ends. CDR3 length: 14 amino acids. Germline CDR1 is MNHEY and CDR2 is SVGAGI. In DNA, the CDR3 is TGTGCCAGCAGTTACGGAGGGTGGGGGGATACGCAGTATTTT. Amino acid sequence: CASSYGGWGDTQYF.

The chain couples TRBV5-4 to TRBJ1-2, with D hard to call. The CDR3 loop spans 12 amino acids. Germline CDR1 SGHNT, CDR2 YYREEE (reference sequence). V dropped 2 bases and J dropped 8 bases, with 10 bases sitting between them. The CDR3, as DNA: TGTGCCAGCAGCTTCTCGGCCTCCGGCTACACCTTC. It encodes CASSFSASGYTF.

A few counts support this clonotype. V gene TRBV19 combines with J gene TRBJ2-7; a possible D gene is TRBD1 (6 bases). Deletions cut 6 bases from V and 2 bases from J, with 14 bases between. CDR3 size: 14 residues. Germline V gene sequence: CDR1 LNHDA, CDR2 SQIVND (reference sequence). CDR3 DNA: TGTGCCAGTAGCCTACAGGGAACAGCCTACGAGCAGTACTTC. Protein: CASSLQGTAYEQYF.

V is TRBV6-4 and J is TRBJ2-1; 10 nucleotides agree with TRBD2. Unmatched junction bases numbered 5, after V lost 5 bases and J lost 4 bases. This CDR3 comprises 15 residues. Germline values: CDR1 MRHNA, CDR2 SNTAGT. The CDR3 protein is CASSHGAGGYNEQFF. CDR3 nucleotides: TGTGCCAGCAGTCACGGAGCGGGGGGGTACAATGAGCAGTTCTTC.

This rearrangement joins TRBV12-3 or TRBV12-4 to TRBJ2-1, with a tentative D call TRBD2 (6 bases). Trimming left V 3 bases short and J 7 bases short, with 7 bases between. The CDR3 totals 12 residues. The CDR3 DNA follows: TGTGCCAGCAGTTTCCTAGCGAATGAGCAGTTCTTC. Its protein product is CASSFLANEQFF.

The V call is TRBV11-2, the J call TRBJ1-1; D unresolved. Per germline, CDR1 SGHAT and CDR2 FQNNGV. There are 16 residues in the CDR3. Trimming left V 1 base short and J 1 base short, with 13 bases between. The CDR3 bases are TGTGCCAGCAGCTTAGTCCCGGTAGAAGGGAACACTGAAGCTTTCTTT. Its translation: CASSLVPVEGNTEAFF.

This clonotype was found many times. This chain connects TRBV12-3 or TRBV12-4 to TRBJ1-3; D is unresolved. The CDR3 contains 15 residues. V gave up 6 bases and J gave up 5 bases, with 17 bases separating them. The CDR3 DNA sequence: TGTGCCAGCAGCCCTAGCGTATTACCGCGAAACACCATATATTTT. Its translation is CASSPSVLPRNTIYF.

A few counts support this clonotype. V and J are TRBV6-5 and TRBJ2-2; the D is unclear. Trimming left V 4 bases short and J 4 bases short, with 10 bases between. Germline values: CDR1 MNHEY, CDR2 SVGAGI. The CDR3 is 14 amino acids. The CDR3: CASSLMSGTGELFF. In DNA, the CDR3 is TGTGCCAGCAGTTTAATGTCGGGCACCGGGGAGCTGTTTTTT.

There are a few counts of this clonotype. The rearrangement uses TRBV6-1 and TRBJ1-5; 9 nucleotides agree with TRBD1. Looked up from germline, CDR1 is MNHNS and CDR2 is SASEGT. V lost 6 bases to trimming and J lost 2 bases; unmatched junction nucleotides: 11. This CDR3 spans 17 amino acids. The CDR3 region is CASSPGQGRVRNQPQHF. The CDR3 region has the DNA TGTGCCAGCAGCCCGGGACAGGGAAGGGTGCGCAATCAGCCCCAGCATTTT.

The genes are TRBV5-1 and TRBJ2-7, with D perhaps TRBD2 (6 bases). The CDR3 consists of 13 residues. Germline values: CDR1 SGHRS, CDR2 YFSETQ. The V gene lost 0 bases and the J gene lost 6 bases, with 10 bases spanning the gap. CDR3 in DNA: TGCGCCAGCAGCTTGGTAGCCGGGGGCGAGCAGTACGTC. Amino acid sequence: CASSLVAGGEQYV.

This clonotype was found a few times. V is TRBV7-2 and J is TRBJ2-1, with 15 bases matching TRBD2. The J segment lost 10 bases and the V segment lost 4 bases, leaving 5 bases of the junction unmatched. The CDR3 has 15 residues. Germline CDR1 is SGHTA and CDR2 is FQGNSA. CDR3 protein: CASSSGLAGGREQFF. The CDR3, as DNA: TGTGCCAGCAGCTCCGGACTAGCGGGGGGGCGGGAGCAGTTCTTC. Combining the CDR3 with reference TRBV7-2 and TRBJ2-1 gives the whole variable domain GAGVSQSPSNKVTEKGKDVELRCDPISGHTALYWYRQSLGQGLEFLIYFQGNSAPDKSGLPSDRFSAERTGGSVSTLTIQRTQQEDSAVYLCASSSGLAGGREQFFGPGTRLTVL.

This rearrangement joins TRBV20-1 to TRBJ2-7; no definite D call. The V gene lost 2 bases and the J gene lost 3 bases, with 14 bases spanning the gap. The CDR3 is 14 amino acids. Looked up from germline, CDR1 is DFQATT and CDR2 is SNEGSKA (reference sequence). CDR3 DNA: TGCAGTGCTAGAATCAGCAGATCATTCTACGAGCAGTACTTC. Amino acid sequence: CSARISRSFYEQYF.

J is TRBJ2-3 and V is TRBV12-3 or TRBV12-4; D remains ambiguous. The CDR3 sequence is 11 residues long. V was cut by 7 bases and J by 6 bases, with 8 bases left in between. The CDR3, as DNA: TGTGCCAGCAACCTTCGTGATACGCAGTATTTT. It specifies CASNLRDTQYF.

This clonotype was seen at least ten times. This chain uses TRBV4-1 with TRBJ2-5, with D perhaps TRBD1 (6 bases). Per the germline V gene, CDR1 is MGHRA and CDR2 is YSYEKL. The CDR3 consists of 16 residues. Trimming removed 3 bases at V and 5 bases at J, with 19 bases between. The CDR3 here is CASSHTPTGSGETQYF. In DNA form, the CDR3 reads TGCGCCAGCAGCCATACCCCCACAGGGTCGGGGGAGACCCAGTACTTC.